These 8 T cell receptor beta chains came from one sample sequenced in a study of CD8 T cells in Susac syndrome. Random hexamers were used to reverse transcribe an amount of roughly 0.5 to 1 ug RNA. Each CDR3 protein gets one entry after TCRdb re-called the immunoSEQ multiplex PCR reads with MiXCR. The repertoire consists of roughly 140,000 distinct CDR3 sequences, with nearly 97% occurring once and the leading ten covering 0.084%. Sequenced: CD4+ T cells from PBMCs. The receptors were sampled from a human donor with Susac syndrome.

The chain couples TRBV7-2 to TRBJ1-2; D perhaps matches TRBD1 (5 bases). Germline V gene lookup returns CDR1 SGHTA and CDR2 FQGNSA. V was shortened by 0 bases and J by 8 bases, with 13 bases between the two germline ends. The CDR3 loop spans 14 amino acids. The CDR3 region is CASSLAPGGGGYTF. For the CDR3, the DNA is TGTGCCAGCAGCTTAGCGCCGGGGGGAGGAGGCTACACCTTC.

This chain joins TRBV5-6 and TRBJ2-7; a possible D gene is TRBD2 (6 bases). The CDR3 runs 12 residues. Trimming took 0 bases from V and 6 from J, leaving 7 bases between them. Per the germline V gene, CDR1 is SGHDT and CDR2 is YYEEEE. This CDR3 reads CASSLVSGEQYF. For the CDR3, the DNA is TGTGCCAGCAGCTTGGTTAGCGGCGAGCAGTACTTC.

The rearrangement joins TRBV7-8 to TRBJ2-7, with TRBD1 identical over 8 bases. The V and J ends lost 1 base and 2 bases, in that order; junction bases with no gene match: 10. This CDR3 spans 17 amino acids. Germline loops: CDR1 SGHVS, CDR2 FQNEAQ. The CDR3 DNA reads TGTGCCAGCAGCTTAGGGTACAGGGGGGACAGGCCCTACGAGCAGTACTTC. It yields the protein CASSLGYRGDRPYEQYF. Combining the CDR3 with reference TRBV7-8 and TRBJ2-7 gives the whole variable domain GAGVSQSPRYKVAKRGQDVALRCDPISGHVSLFWYQQALGQGPEFLTYFQNEAQLDKSGLPSDRFFAERPEGSVSTLKIQRTQQEDSAVYLCASSLGYRGDRPYEQYFGPGTRLTVT.

This chain links TRBV9 with TRBJ2-5; D not resolved. The V gene's germline CDR1 is SGDLS and CDR2 YYNGEE. The CDR3 has 14 amino acids. With 7 bases removed from V and 5 bases from J, the gap between germline ends came to 18 bases. CDR3 sequence: CASPKGLRRETQYF. The CDR3 nucleotides read TGTGCCAGCCCTAAGGGCCTAAGAAGGGAGACCCAGTACTTC.

The V gene is TRBV12-3 or TRBV12-4, the J gene TRBJ1-4; possibly TRBD1 for D (5 bases). Trimming shortened V by 5 bases and J by 6 bases, and 13 bases separated the two germline ends. The CDR3 runs 14 residues. The CDR3 DNA is TGTGCCAGCAGTGGAGGGACGGTGCATGAAAAACTGTTTTTT. As protein: CASSGGTVHEKLFF.

The rearrangement links TRBV3-1 to TRBJ1-5; D is possibly TRBD1 (5 bases). There are 15 residues in the CDR3. Germline V lookup: CDR1 LGHDT, CDR2 YNNKEL (reference sequence). The germline V and J ends were trimmed by 2 bases and 6 bases, with 14 bases remaining between them. The chain's CDR3 is CASSQTQGVGQPQHF. The CDR3 nucleotides are TGTGCCAGCAGCCAAACCCAGGGAGTAGGTCAGCCCCAGCATTTT.

The gene calls are TRBV13 and TRBJ1-6, with TRBD1 as a possible D gene (5 bases). V lost 4 bases and J 10 bases, leaving 17 bases between the germline ends. CDR3 size: 15 residues. Per germline, CDR1 PRHDT and CDR2 FYEKMQ (reference sequence). CDR3 bases: TGTGCCAGCAGCTCGGTGGAAAGGGGTGGCTCACCCCTCCACTTT. Its protein product is CASSSVERGGSPLHF.

The CDR3 loop reads CASSRGLGDNEQFF. The CDR3, as DNA: TGTGCCAGCAGCAGGGGACTAGGAGACAATGAGCAGTTCTTC. The chain carries TRBV13 and TRBJ2-1, with 8 bases matching TRBD2. The CDR3 is 14 residues long. With 5 bases clipped from V and 5 bases from J, the junction kept 5 bases outside the gene matches. Germline CDR1 is PRHDT and CDR2 is FYEKMQ (reference sequence).